This is a list of T cell receptor beta chains from one sample in a study of blood T cell repertoires in COVID-19. The assay was immunoSEQ multiplex PCR, and TCRdb's table has in-frame clones only and misses some. The sample yields under 150,000 clones, over 75% seen once. Sequenced: peripheral blood. The receptors here all came from a man aged 50-59 years with acute or convalescent COVID-19. Both conserved end residues are part of each CDR3. Fields, in order: CDR3 DNA, CDR3 protein, V gene, clone size, D gene, J gene. D genes are given only for firm matches. For some rows the clone size is stated as once, few or many, or as a class when expanded; others skip it.

TGCGCCAGCAGCTTAGGGGACAGGATGAACACCGGGGAGCTGTTTTTT | CASSLGDRMNTGELFF | TRBV5-1 | NA | TRBD1 | TRBJ2-2
TGTGCCAGCAGCTTGCGGACAGGGAAACAGCAGCCCCAGCATTTT | CASSLRTGKQQPQHF | TRBV5-6 | NA | TRBD1 | TRBJ1-5
TGTGCCAGCAGCTTACTAACAGGGGAGAATTCACCCCTCCACTTT | CASSLLTGENSPLHF | TRBV7-3 | NA | TRBD1 | TRBJ1-6
TGTGCCAGCAGTTTATCTGGGGCCAAAAAACTGTTTTTT | CASSLSGAKKLFF | TRBV27 | NA | NA | TRBJ1-4
TGCGCCAGCAGCCAAGGTCATCCCGGGAGCTACGAGCAGTACTTC | CASSQGHPGSYEQYF | TRBV4-1 | once | NA | TRBJ2-7
TGTGCCAGCAGACCCAGGAGCGGTGGGGCCAACGTCCTGACTTTC | CASRPRSGGANVLTF | TRBV2 | NA | NA | TRBJ2-6
TGTGCCAGCAGTTTACCAAATAGCGGGGGGGCCATAGATACGCAGTATTTT | CASSLPNSGGAIDTQYF | TRBV7-9 | once | TRBD2 | TRBJ2-3
TGTGCCAGCACCCTCTACACCGCGGGCACTGAAGCTTTCTTT | CASTLYTAGTEAFF | TRBV2 | NA | NA | TRBJ1-1
TGTGCCACCAGCTACGGAACAGGGGGTGGAACTGAAGCTTTCTTT | CATSYGTGGGTEAFF | TRBV15 | NA | TRBD1 | TRBJ1-1
TGTGCCAGCAGTACCTTGGACAGTTCCCCCCTCCACTTT | CASSTLDSSPLHF | TRBV27 | NA | NA | TRBJ1-6
TGCGCCAGCAGGGATGGGACAGGGAAAACACCCCTCCACTTT | CASRDGTGKTPLHF | TRBV5-1 | NA | TRBD1 | TRBJ1-6
TGTGCCAGCAGCCACGACAGGGGAGGGAACTATGGCTACACCTTC | CASSHDRGGNYGYTF | TRBV3-1/TRBV3-2 | NA | TRBD1 | TRBJ1-2
TGTGCCAGCGCGGGGGGCAAGGACTATGGCTACACCTTC | CASAGGKDYGYTF | TRBV9 | NA | NA | TRBJ1-2
TGTGCCAGCAATAGGGGAAGGGGTAGGGATACGCAGTATTTT | CASNRGRGRDTQYF | TRBV2 | NA | NA | TRBJ2-3
TGTGCCAGCAGCTTGAACAGGGGGCGGGCCACTGAAGCTTTCTTT | CASSLNRGRATEAFF | TRBV7-2 | NA | TRBD1 | TRBJ1-1
TGCGCCAGCAGCTTGGCGGGGAACCCGAACACTGAAGCTTTCTTT | CASSLAGNPNTEAFF | TRBV5-1 | NA | NA | TRBJ1-1
TGTGCCAGCAGCTTAGGGGGCTCGGGCGAAGCTTTCTTT | CASSLGGSGEAFF | TRBV11-2 | NA | NA | TRBJ1-1
TGTGCCATCAGGCCCGGCACCGGACTAGCGGGGGGGAGGGGCACAGATACGCAGTATTTT | CAIRPGTGLAGGRGTDTQYF | TRBV10-3 | NA | TRBD2 | TRBJ2-3
TGTGCCAGCAGTGATCGGACAGGGTGGTTTGGCTACACCTTC | CASSDRTGWFGYTF | TRBV6-1 | once | TRBD1 | TRBJ1-2
TGTGCCAGCAGTTTGCGAATCAATCAGCCCCAGCATTTT | CASSLRINQPQHF | TRBV12-3/TRBV12-4 | NA | NA | TRBJ1-5
TGCGCCAGCAGCTTGGGGGGACAGGGCAACGAAGCTTTCTTT | CASSLGGQGNEAFF | TRBV5-1 | NA | TRBD1 | TRBJ1-1
TGTGCCAGCAGTTTATCCCGTAGGGCTCAGACACAGGGGCGAGGAAACACCATATATTTT | CASSLSRRAQTQGRGNTIYF | TRBV27 | NA | TRBD1 | TRBJ1-3
TGTGCCACAAAGCTGGGCAGCTCCTACGAGCAGTACTTC | CATKLGSSYEQYF | TRBV28 | NA | NA | TRBJ2-7
TGTGCCAGCAGCTTAGAAGGGTCAGGGGGCCGGGAGACCCAGTACTTC | CASSLEGSGGRETQYF | TRBV7-6 | NA | TRBD1 | TRBJ2-5
TGCAGCGTTGACAGGGGGCATGAGCAGTTCTTC | CSVDRGHEQFF | TRBV29-1 | few | TRBD1 | TRBJ2-1
TGTGCCAGCAACTACAAGGATAGCAATCAGCCCCAGCATTTT | CASNYKDSNQPQHF | TRBV6-5 | once | NA | TRBJ1-5
TGTGCCAGCAGTTTGCCTACAGGGAGATGGGTCACCATATATTTT | CASSLPTGRWVTIYF | TRBV28 | NA | NA | TRBJ1-3
TGTGCCAGCAGAGGACCAGGGGGCCGGACTGAAGCTTTCTTT | CASRGPGGRTEAFF | TRBV6-5 | NA | TRBD1 | TRBJ1-1
TGTGCCATCAGCGACAGGGGAAACACCATATATTTT | CAISDRGNTIYF | TRBV10-3 | NA | NA | TRBJ1-3
TGTGCCAGCAGTGAACGTGGAAACACCATATATTTT | CASSERGNTIYF | TRBV2 | NA | NA | TRBJ1-3
TGTGCCAGCAGTGAAGAGGGGATGGTCACTGAAGCTTTCTTT | CASSEEGMVTEAFF | TRBV6-1 | NA | NA | TRBJ1-1
TGTGCCAGCAGCCAGAACTCCGGGACTAGCACAGATACGCAGTATTTT | CASSQNSGTSTDTQYF | TRBV5-5 | NA | NA | TRBJ2-3
TGTGCCAGCAGCTGGGCTAGCGGGGGAATCACAGATACGCAGTATTTT | CASSWASGGITDTQYF | TRBV7-3 | NA | TRBD2 | TRBJ2-3
TGTGCCAGCAGTTTCAGTGCGGAGCCCCAGCATTTT | CASSFSAEPQHF | TRBV28 | NA | NA | TRBJ1-5
TGCGCCAGCAGCTTGTCGGGGGACACAGATACGCAGTATTTT | CASSLSGDTDTQYF | TRBV5-1 | NA | NA | TRBJ2-3
TGTGCCATCAGTGACCCAGGGGGCTTCTCTGGAAACACCATATATTTT | CAISDPGGFSGNTIYF | TRBV10-3 | NA | TRBD1 | TRBJ1-3
TGTGCCAGCAGTACGGACAGGGATTTTGGGACTGAAGCTTTCTTT | CASSTDRDFGTEAFF | TRBV28 | few | TRBD1 | TRBJ1-1
TGCGCCAGCAGCTTAGGCCAGGAACAAGAGACCCAGTACTTC | CASSLGQEQETQYF | TRBV5-1 | NA | NA | TRBJ2-5
TGTGCCTGGGGTGGACCAGCAGACTTTGAAGCTTTCTTT | CAWGGPADFEAFF | TRBV30 | NA | NA | TRBJ1-1